The clone carrying this TCR beta chain was counted only a few times. Its specificity is unknown. This entry comes from a study of T cell responses to AZD1222 COVID-19 vaccine. CDR3 length equals 17 residues. V was clipped by 5 bases and J by 0 bases, with 14 bases between them. Germline assignment: CDR1 MNHNY and CDR2 SVGAGI (reference sequence). Generated by immunoSEQ multiplex PCR, the TCRdb table keeps only in-frame clones and is missing some. The sample records 100,000 or so clones, about 85% being singletons. Study-wide results and limits: CD4 TCRs associated with vaccination spanned spike, dominating at 160-218 and 743-854. Only a handful of people who got AZD1222 tested seropositive at baseline. White British people made up most donors, females outnumbered males, and clonal diversity was possibly underestimated.

The rearrangement uses TRBV6-6 and TRBJ1-6; D is perhaps TRBD1 (5 bases). Sequenced material: peripheral blood, taken on day 0 of AZD1222 vaccination. This sequence was found in an adult in good health. For the CDR3, the DNA is TGTGCCAGCAGTCTTGGACACTCGAGCTCCTATAATTCACCCCTCCACTTT. Protein product: CASSLGHSSSYNSPLHF.